These 17 T cell receptor beta chains originate from one sample sequenced in a study of T cell responses to AZD1222 COVID-19 vaccine. The assay was immunoSEQ multiplex PCR, and TCRdb's table has in-frame clones only and misses some. The sample has roughly 100,000 clones, 80% to 85% seen once; the top ten hold over 15%. This specimen was peripheral blood, taken on day 0 of AZD1222 vaccination. These receptors all stem from an adult in good health.

The rearrangement links TRBV7-8 to TRBJ1-2; no definite D call. The CDR3 sequence is 14 residues long. Germline loops: CDR1 SGHVS, CDR2 FQNEAQ. The V and J ends lost 5 bases and 4 bases respectively, with 14 bases between them. In nucleotides, the CDR3 is TGTGCCAGCAGCGTAACATGGCAAGCCTATGGCTACACCTTC. It encodes CASSVTWQAYGYTF.

The genes are TRBV7-9 and TRBJ2-3, with D perhaps TRBD2 (5 bases). V lost 4 bases and J 6 bases, leaving 20 bases between the germline ends. This CDR3 is built from 16 residues. Germline CDR1 SEHNR, CDR2 FQNEAQ (reference sequence). The CDR3 here is CASSSDFPKGSDTQYF. The CDR3 DNA follows: TGTGCCAGCAGCTCGGACTTCCCCAAAGGGTCCGATACGCAGTATTTT.

This rearrangement joins TRBV14 to TRBJ1-6; 8 bases fit TRBD1. Germline V gene data show CDR1 as SGHDN and CDR2 as FVKESK. The trim removed 4 bases at V and 6 bases at J, leaving 2 bases unmatched. The CDR3 is 14 residues long. Written as DNA, the CDR3 is TGTGCCAGCAGCCCACAGGGGGGTAATTCACCCCTCCACTTT. This sequence encodes CASSPQGGNSPLHF.

J is TRBJ1-2 and V is TRBV7-9; D is undetermined. Germline V lookup: CDR1 SEHNR, CDR2 FQNEAQ (reference sequence). CDR3 length equals 14 residues. V lost 0 bases, J lost 7 bases, and 12 bases lay in between. CDR3 nucleotide sequence: TGTGCCAGCAGCTTAGCCCCTTTGGATGTTGGCTACACCTTC. It is translated as CASSLAPLDVGYTF. The full variable domain, rest sourced from reference TRBV7-9 and TRBJ1-2, is DTGVSQNPRHKITKRGQNVTFRCDPISEHNRLYWYRQTLGQGPEFLTYFQNEAQLEKSRLLSDRFSAERPKGSFSTLEIQRTEQGDSAMYLCASSLAPLDVGYTFGSGTRLTVV.

This chain links TRBV30 with TRBJ1-6; D remains unclear. The CDR3 extends over 15 amino acids. Trimming pared 0 bases from V and 8 bases from J, leaving 14 bases between. Germline assignment: CDR1 GTSNPN and CDR2 SVGIG (reference sequence). Written as DNA, the CDR3 is TGTGCCTGGAGTGTCGGCGATCGGGCCTATTCACCCCTCCACTTT. It yields the protein CAWSVGDRAYSPLHF.

In its sample, this clone was seen a few times. The gene calls are TRBV5-3 and TRBJ1-2; no clear D. TRBV5-3 is recorded as an ORF, its role being uncertain. The CDR3 is made up of 14 amino acids. The V and J ends lost 2 bases and 4 bases respectively, with 12 bases between them. CDR3 in amino acids: CARSLFGRIYGYTF. In nucleotides, the CDR3 is TGTGCCAGAAGCTTATTTGGACGGATCTATGGCTACACCTTC.

This clone was seen a single time. This rearrangement joins TRBV3-1 (or the pseudogene TRBV3-2) to TRBJ2-5, with D perhaps TRBD1 or TRBD2 (6 bases each). Between the trimmed V and J ends, which lost 4 bases and 4 bases, there was a span of 13 bases. The germline V gene encodes CDR1 LGHDT and CDR2 YNNKEL (reference sequence). This CDR3 has 14 amino acids. The CDR3 nucleotides read TGTGCCAGCAGCCTAGGCAGGGGACTAGAGACCCAGTACTTC. Translated: CASSLGRGLETQYF.

This chain connects TRBV29-1 to TRBJ1-1; a possible D gene is TRBD1 (6 bases). The ends were cut back, 2 bases at V and 7 bases at J, with 8 bases in the middle. The germline gives CDR1 SQVTM, CDR2 ANQGSEA. This CDR3 contains 11 residues. CDR3 DNA: TGCAGCGTTGAAAGGGGGGGTGAAGCTTTCTTT. It translates to CSVERGGEAFF.

The chain joins TRBV10-3 to TRBJ2-3; tentatively, D is TRBD1 (6 bases). The V end was cut by 4 bases, the J end by 4 bases, with 12 bases between. There are 14 residues in the CDR3. Germline V gives CDR1 ENHRY, CDR2 SYGVKD. The CDR3 DNA sequence: TGTGCCATCAGTGGGGGGCAGGGAGCAGATACGCAGTATTTT. Amino acids: CAISGGQGADTQYF.

The V and J genes are TRBV7-2 and TRBJ2-1, with 11 positions matching TRBD2. The ends lost 4 bases at V and 6 bases at J; junction bases unmatched: 5. The CDR3 totals 15 residues. Germline-derived CDR1 and CDR2 are SGHTA and FQGNSA. The DNA for the CDR3 is TGTGCCAGCAGCTACCCTAGCGGGAGGCGCAATGAGCAGTTCTTC. Residues: CASSYPSGRRNEQFF.

This sequence joins TRBV7-7 and TRBJ2-5, with D maybe TRBD1 (6 bases). CDR3 size: 15 residues. V lost 1 base and J lost 4, with 13 bases in between. Germline V CDR1 and CDR2: SSHAT, FNYEAQ (reference sequence). The CDR3, as DNA: TGTGCCAGCAGCTTAGGGGGCAGGGGTGGAGAGACCCAGTACTTC. Its translation is CASSLGGRGGETQYF.

The CDR3 DNA sequence: TGCAGCGTTGGATGGCAAGAGACCCAGTACTTC. It specifies CSVGWQETQYF. V and J are TRBV29-1 and TRBJ2-5; D not certain. The CDR3 has 11 residues. Germline assignment: CDR1 SQVTM and CDR2 ANQGSEA. The V and J ends lost 4 bases and 2 bases respectively, with 5 bases between them.

The chain has TRBV12-5 and TRBJ1-1; D is ambiguous. Germline CDR1 is LGHNT and CDR2 is FRNRAP. Trimming shortened V by 1 base and J by 0 bases, and 3 bases separated the two germline ends. The CDR3 covers 13 residues. CDR3 protein: CASGLGLNTEAFF. CDR3 bases: TGTGCTAGTGGTTTGGGACTGAACACTGAAGCTTTCTTT.

The sample holds a few counts of this clone. This chain uses TRBV4-3 with TRBJ1-1; no firm D call. CDR1 is LGHNA and CDR2 is YSLEER in the germline V gene. V was clipped by 4 bases and J by 1 base, with 7 bases between them. The CDR3 length is 13 residues. CDR3 protein: CASSLTGNTEAFF. For the CDR3, the DNA is TGCGCCAGCAGCCTTACGGGGAACACTGAAGCTTTCTTT.

This chain links TRBV10-3 with TRBJ2-7; perhaps TRBD2 as D (5 bases). With 5 bases removed from V and 5 bases from J, the gap between germline ends came to 13 bases. Germline V gene sequence: CDR1 ENHRY, CDR2 SYGVKD. The CDR3 has 13 amino acids. The CDR3 here is CAISRSGNNEQYV. CDR3 nucleotides: TGTGCCATCAGTAGATCGGGGAATAACGAGCAGTACGTC.

This sequence joins TRBV3-1 (or the pseudogene TRBV3-2) and TRBJ1-6; D gene unclear. The CDR3 contains 17 residues. Germline CDR1 reads LGHDT; CDR2 reads YNNKEL (reference sequence). V lost 7 bases to trimming and J lost 5 bases, with 21 bases between them. The CDR3 loop reads CASNWCPISHHNSPLHF. CDR3 nucleotides: TGTGCCAGCAACTGGTGTCCCATTTCACATCATAATTCACCCCTCCACTTT.

V is TRBV7-3 and J is TRBJ2-3, with TRBD1 matching 10 bases. CDR1 and CDR2 from the germline V gene are SGHTA and FQGTGA. V trimming: 4 bases; J trimming: 9 bases; junction bases outside the gene matches: 7. There are 14 residues in the CDR3. The CDR3 region has the DNA TGTGCCAGCAGCTCCGGGACAGGGGTGGGGACGCAGTATTTT. It specifies CASSSGTGVGTQYF. The whole variable domain, filled in from reference TRBV7-3 and TRBJ2-3, reads GAGVSQTPSNKVTEKGKYVELRCDPISGHTALYWYRQSLGQGPEFLIYFQGTGAADDSGLPNDRFFAVRPEGSVSTLKIQRTERGDSAVYLCASSSGTGVGTQYFGPGTRLTVL.